These T cell receptor beta chains were read from a single sample in a study of blood T cell repertoires in COVID-19. Measured with immunoSEQ multiplex PCR; TCRdb has only the in-frame clones, and not every one. The sample carries approximately 68,000 clones, about 83% recorded once. Sequenced input: peripheral blood. Receptors were obtained from an older woman with acute or convalescent COVID-19. Each CDR3 is given with its conserved first and last residue. The D gene is left open where the match is weak.

J gene | D gene | V gene | CDR3 protein | CDR3 DNA
TRBJ1-5 | TRBD1 | TRBV6-5 | CASRFTGGGNQPQHF | TGTGCCAGCAGGTTCACAGGGGGGGGCAATCAGCCCCAGCATTTT
TRBJ2-2 | TRBD1 | TRBV5-4 | CASNLQGIDGGELFF | TGTGCCAGCAATTTACAGGGGATTGATGGCGGGGAGCTGTTTTTT
TRBJ1-1 | NA | TRBV6-5 | CASSSLGQGLNTEAFF | TGTGCCAGCAGTTCCTTGGGGCAGGGGTTGAACACTGAAGCTTTCTTT
TRBJ2-2 | TRBD1 | TRBV6-5 | CASSWGQGTGELFF | TGTGCCAGCAGTTGGGGACAGGGCACCGGGGAGCTGTTTTTT
TRBJ1-1 | TRBD1 | TRBV18 | CASSPSGQGGTEAFF | TGTGCCAGCTCACCATCCGGACAGGGAGGCACTGAAGCTTTCTTT
TRBJ1-5 | NA | TRBV27 | CASSLSAGVQPQHF | TGTGCCAGCAGTTTATCAGCCGGGGTTCAGCCCCAGCATTTT
TRBJ1-1 | TRBD1 | TRBV6-5 | CASSSWDRGGAFF | TGTGCCAGCAGCTCCTGGGACAGGGGGGGAGCTTTCTTT
TRBJ2-7 | TRBD1 | TRBV2 | CASSLGTGQAYEQYF | TGTGCCAGCAGTCTTGGGACGGGACAGGCCTACGAGCAGTACTTC
TRBJ2-1 | TRBD1 | TRBV5-1 | CASSKTNTDRRMGEQFF | TGCGCCAGCAGCAAGACGAACACGGACAGGAGGATGGGTGAGCAGTTCTTC
TRBJ1-2 | TRBD1 | TRBV5-4 | CASSLFLQGVHRNRGYTF | TGTGCCAGCAGCCTGTTCCTTCAGGGGGTACACAGGAATCGGGGCTACACCTTC
TRBJ1-5 | NA | TRBV7-8 | CASSTLSGGWGQPQHF | TGTGCCAGCTCCACCCTTTCGGGGGGTTGGGGTCAGCCCCAGCATTTT
TRBJ2-1 | TRBD2 | TRBV6-4 | CASSEMAGGPNEQFF | TGTGCCAGCAGTGAGATGGCGGGGGGGCCAAATGAGCAGTTCTTC
TRBJ1-1 | TRBD1 | TRBV6-5 | CASSYTRGSEAFF | TGTGCCAGCAGTTACACCAGGGGGTCCGAAGCTTTCTTT
TRBJ1-1 | NA | TRBV18 | CASSPMSEVWNTEAFF | TGTGCCAGCTCACCAATGAGTGAGGTATGGAACACTGAAGCTTTCTTT
TRBJ1-5 | TRBD1 | TRBV27 | CASSTGGTHSNQPQHF | TGTGCCAGCAGTACAGGGGGCACCCATAGCAATCAGCCCCAGCATTTT
TRBJ1-4 | TRBD1 | TRBV6-5 | CATRQGANEKLFF | TGTGCCACCAGACAGGGTGCCAATGAAAAACTGTTTTTT
TRBJ2-1 | TRBD2 | TRBV24-1 | CATSDSRTSGGRIF | TGTGCCACCAGTGACTCTAGGACTAGCGGGGGGCGGATCTTC
TRBJ2-1 | TRBD1 | TRBV29-1 | CSARPGTGSYNEQFF | TGCAGCGCCCGACCCGGGACAGGGTCCTACAATGAGCAGTTCTTC
TRBJ1-5 | NA | TRBV14 | CASSQERGSFSNQPQHF | TGTGCCAGCAGCCAAGAGCGGGGTTCTTTTAGCAATCAGCCCCAGCATTTT
TRBJ2-7 | TRBD1 | TRBV5-1 | CASSLETGGYEQYF | TGCGCCAGCAGCTTGGAGACAGGGGGGTACGAGCAGTACTTC